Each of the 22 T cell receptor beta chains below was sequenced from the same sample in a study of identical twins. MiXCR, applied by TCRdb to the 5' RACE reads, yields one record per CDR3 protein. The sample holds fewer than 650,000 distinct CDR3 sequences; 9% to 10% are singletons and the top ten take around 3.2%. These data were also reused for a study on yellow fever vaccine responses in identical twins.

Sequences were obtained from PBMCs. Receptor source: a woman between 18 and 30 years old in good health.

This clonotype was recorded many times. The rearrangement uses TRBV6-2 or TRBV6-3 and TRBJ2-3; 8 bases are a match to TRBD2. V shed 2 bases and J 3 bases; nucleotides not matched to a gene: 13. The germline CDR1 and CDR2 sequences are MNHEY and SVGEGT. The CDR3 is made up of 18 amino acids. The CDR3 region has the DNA TGTGCCAGCAGTTACCCGGGGCCCGGGACTAGAGGTACAGATACGCAGTATTTT. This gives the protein CASSYPGPGTRGTDTQYF.

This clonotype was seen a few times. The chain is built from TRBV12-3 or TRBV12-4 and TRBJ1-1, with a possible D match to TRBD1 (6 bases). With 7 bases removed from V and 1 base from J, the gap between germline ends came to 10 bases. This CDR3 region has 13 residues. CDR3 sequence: CASIFRGNTEAFF. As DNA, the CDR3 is TGTGCCAGCATCTTCAGGGGGAACACTGAAGCTTTCTTT.

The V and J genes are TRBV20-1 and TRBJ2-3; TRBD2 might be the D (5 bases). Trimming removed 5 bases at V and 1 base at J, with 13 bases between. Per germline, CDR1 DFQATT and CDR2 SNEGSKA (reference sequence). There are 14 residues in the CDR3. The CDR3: CSAGEAVRTDTQYF. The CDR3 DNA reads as TGCAGTGCTGGGGAAGCGGTACGCACAGATACGCAGTATTTT.

The CDR3 reads CASSKTQYF. The DNA of the CDR3 is TGTGCCAGCAGTAAAACCCAGTACTTC. V is TRBV27 and J is TRBJ2-5; D is undetermined. The CDR3 is made up of 9 amino acids. From germline, CDR1 is MNHEY and CDR2 SMNVEV (reference sequence). Between the trimmed V and J ends, which lost 5 bases and 8 bases, there was a span of 3 bases.

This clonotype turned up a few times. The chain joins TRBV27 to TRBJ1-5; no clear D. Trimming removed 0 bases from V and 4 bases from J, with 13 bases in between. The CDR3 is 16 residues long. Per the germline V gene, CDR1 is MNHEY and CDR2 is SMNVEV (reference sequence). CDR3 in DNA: TGTGCCAGCAGTTTATCTAGCAAGGCGGGTAATCAGCCCCAGCATTTT. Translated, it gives CASSLSSKAGNQPQHF.

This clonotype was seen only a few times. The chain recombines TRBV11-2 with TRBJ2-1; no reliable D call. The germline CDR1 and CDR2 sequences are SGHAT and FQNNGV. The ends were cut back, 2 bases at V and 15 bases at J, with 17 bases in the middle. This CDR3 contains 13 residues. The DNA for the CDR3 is TGTGCCAGCAGCTTAAATCGGCCTCAGGCACCGTTCTTC. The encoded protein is CASSLNRPQAPFF.

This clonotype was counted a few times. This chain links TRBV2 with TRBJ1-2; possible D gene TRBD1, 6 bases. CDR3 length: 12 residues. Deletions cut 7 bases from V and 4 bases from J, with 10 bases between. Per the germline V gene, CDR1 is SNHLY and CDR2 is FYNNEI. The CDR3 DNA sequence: TGTGCCAGCATTGGACAGTTCTATGGCTACACCTTC. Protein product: CASIGQFYGYTF. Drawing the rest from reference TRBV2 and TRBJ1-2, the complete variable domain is EPEVTQTPSHQVTQMGQEVILRCVPISNHLYFYWYRQILGQKVEFLVSFYNNEISEKSEIFDDQFSVERPDGSNFTLKIRSTKLEDSAMYFCASIGQFYGYTFGSGTRLTVV.

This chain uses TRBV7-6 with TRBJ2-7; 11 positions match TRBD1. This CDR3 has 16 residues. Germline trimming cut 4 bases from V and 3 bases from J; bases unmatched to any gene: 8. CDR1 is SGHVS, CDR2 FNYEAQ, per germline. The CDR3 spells CASSSTGTGGIYEQYF. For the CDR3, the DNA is TGTGCCAGCAGCTCTACCGGGACAGGGGGGATCTACGAGCAGTACTTC.

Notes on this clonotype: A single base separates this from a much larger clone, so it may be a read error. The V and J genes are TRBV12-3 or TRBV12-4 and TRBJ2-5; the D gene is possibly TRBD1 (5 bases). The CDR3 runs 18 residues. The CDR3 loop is CASCLDRGPGMGQETQYF. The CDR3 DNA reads TGTGCCAGCTGTTTAGATAGGGGCCCAGGGATGGGTCAGGAGACCCAGTACTTC.

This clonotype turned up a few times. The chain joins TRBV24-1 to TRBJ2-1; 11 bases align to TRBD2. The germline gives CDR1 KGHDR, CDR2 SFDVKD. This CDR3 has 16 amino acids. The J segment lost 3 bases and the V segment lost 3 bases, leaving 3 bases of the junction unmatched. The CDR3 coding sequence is TGTGCCACCAGTGATACCGGGACTAGCGGCTACAATGAGCAGTTCTTC. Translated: CATSDTGTSGYNEQFF.

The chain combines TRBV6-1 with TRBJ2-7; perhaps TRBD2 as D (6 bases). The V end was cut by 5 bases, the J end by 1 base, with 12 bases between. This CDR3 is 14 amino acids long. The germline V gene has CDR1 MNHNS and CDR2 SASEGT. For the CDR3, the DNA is TGTGCCAGCAGTCCGAACGGGGGTTCCTACGAGCAGTACTTC. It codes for CASSPNGGSYEQYF.

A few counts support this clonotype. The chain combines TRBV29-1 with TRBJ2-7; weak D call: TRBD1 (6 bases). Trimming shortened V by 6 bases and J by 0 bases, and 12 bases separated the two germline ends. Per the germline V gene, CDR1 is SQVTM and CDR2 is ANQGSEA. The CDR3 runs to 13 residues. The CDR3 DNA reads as TGCAGCGTGGACCGGGACAACTCCTACGAGCAGTACTTC. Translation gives CSVDRDNSYEQYF.

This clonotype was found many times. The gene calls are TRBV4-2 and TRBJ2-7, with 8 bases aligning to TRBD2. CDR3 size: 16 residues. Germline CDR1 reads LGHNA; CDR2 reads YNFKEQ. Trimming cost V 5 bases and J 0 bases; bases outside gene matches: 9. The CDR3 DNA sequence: TGTGCCAGCAGCTTAATAGCGGGAATCCACTCCTACGAGCAGTACTTC. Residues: CASSLIAGIHSYEQYF.

The chain's CDR3 is CATSGMDVPQEGYTF. The CDR3 nucleotides read TGTGCCACCAGTGGAATGGACGTTCCTCAAGAGGGCTACACCTTC. The genes are TRBV24-1 and TRBJ1-2; D unclear. CDR3 length: 15 amino acids. Per germline, CDR1 KGHDR and CDR2 SFDVKD. V lost 5 bases and J lost 8, with 20 bases in between.

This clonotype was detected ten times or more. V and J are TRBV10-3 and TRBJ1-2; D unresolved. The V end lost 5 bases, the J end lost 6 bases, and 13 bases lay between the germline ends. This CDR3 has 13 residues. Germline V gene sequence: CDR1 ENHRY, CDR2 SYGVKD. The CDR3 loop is CAISKDGYDGYTF. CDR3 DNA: TGTGCCATCAGTAAGGACGGGTATGATGGCTACACCTTC.

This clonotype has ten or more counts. The CDR3 protein is CASSLGVAGSPEELFF. In DNA, the CDR3 is TGTGCCAGCAGCTTAGGGGTAGCGGGGTCCCCAGAGGAGCTGTTTTTT. V and J are TRBV7-2 and TRBJ2-2; 8 nucleotides align to TRBD2. The CDR3 extends over 16 amino acids. CDR1 and CDR2 (germline): SGHTA, FQGNSA. Trimming at V came to 1 base and at J to 10 bases, leaving 11 bases not matched to a gene.

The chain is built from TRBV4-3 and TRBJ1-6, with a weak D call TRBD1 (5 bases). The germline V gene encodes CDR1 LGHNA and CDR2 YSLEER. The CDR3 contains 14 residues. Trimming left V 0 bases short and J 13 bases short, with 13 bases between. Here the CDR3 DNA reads TGCGCCAGCAGCCAAGATGGAGGACAAGGTCCCCTCCACTTT. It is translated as CASSQDGGQGPLHF.

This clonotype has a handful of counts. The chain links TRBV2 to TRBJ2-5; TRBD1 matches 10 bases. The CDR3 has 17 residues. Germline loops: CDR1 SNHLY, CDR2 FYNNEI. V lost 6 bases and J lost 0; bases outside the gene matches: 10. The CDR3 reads CASSLNRDRGYQETQYF. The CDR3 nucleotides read TGTGCCAGCAGCCTCAACCGGGACAGGGGATACCAAGAGACCCAGTACTTC.

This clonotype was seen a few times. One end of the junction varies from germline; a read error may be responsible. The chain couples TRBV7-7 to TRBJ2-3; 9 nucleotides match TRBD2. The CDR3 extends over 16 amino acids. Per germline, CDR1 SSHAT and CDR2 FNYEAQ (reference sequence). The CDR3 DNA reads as TGTGCTAGCAGCAAATTAGCGGGAGCAAGCCCAGATACGCAGTATTTT. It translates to CASSKLAGASPDTQYF. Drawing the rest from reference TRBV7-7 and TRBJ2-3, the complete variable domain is GAGVSQSPRYKVTKRGQDVTLRCDPISSHATLYWYQQALGQGPEFLTYFNYEAQPDKSGLPSDRFSAERPEGSISTLTIQRTEQRDSAMYRCASSKLAGASPDTQYFGPGTRLTVL.

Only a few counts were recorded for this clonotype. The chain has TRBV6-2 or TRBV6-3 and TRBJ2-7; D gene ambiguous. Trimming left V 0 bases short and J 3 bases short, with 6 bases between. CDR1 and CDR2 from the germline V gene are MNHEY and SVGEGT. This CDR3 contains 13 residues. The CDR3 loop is CASSYSWGYEQYF. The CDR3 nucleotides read TGTGCCAGCAGTTACTCATGGGGCTACGAGCAGTACTTC.

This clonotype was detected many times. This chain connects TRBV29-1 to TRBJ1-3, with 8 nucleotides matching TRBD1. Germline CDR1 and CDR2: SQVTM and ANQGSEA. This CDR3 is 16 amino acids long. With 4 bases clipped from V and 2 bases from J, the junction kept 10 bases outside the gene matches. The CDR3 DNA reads TGCAGCGTTGTTGTAGGGGCGACAGGGGCTGGAAACACCATATATTTT. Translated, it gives CSVVVGATGAGNTIYF.

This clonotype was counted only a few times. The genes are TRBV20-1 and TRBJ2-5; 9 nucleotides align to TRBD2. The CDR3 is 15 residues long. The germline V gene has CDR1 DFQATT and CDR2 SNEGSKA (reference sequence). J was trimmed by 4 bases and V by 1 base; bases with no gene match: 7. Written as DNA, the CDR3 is TGCAGTGCTAGAGCGGAGGCGGGGGGGGGAGAGACCCAGTACTTC. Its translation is CSARAEAGGGETQYF.